A selection of T cell receptor beta chains follows, all from one sample in a study of regulatory T cells in long-lasting Graves disease. TCRdb fed the multiplex PCR reads into MiXCR, producing one record per CDR3 protein. The data contain fewer than 650,000 distinct CDR3 sequences, about 16% of them seen just once; the ten biggest clones take up around a sixth. A further study also used this sample, focusing on T cells in Graves' hyperthyroidism and ophthalmopathy.

The starting material was peripheral blood mononuclear cells (PBMCs), obtained at new diagnosis, from a patient treated with antithyroid drugs. These receptors originate from a woman in her 30s with Graves disease. The CDR3 runs from the conserved cysteine through the conserved F or W. The order of the fields is D gene, clone size, V gene, CDR3 length, J gene, CDR3 DNA, CDR3 protein. The D gene is left open where the match is weak. Clone size, where shown, is once, few, many, or a class for clones that have expanded.

>TRBD2|many|TRBV19|15|TRBJ2-1
TGTGCCAGTAGCAGGACTAGCGGGTGGGAGAATGAGCAGTTCTTC
CASSRTSGWENEQFF
>.|many|TRBV28|13|TRBJ2-2
TGTGCCAGCAGTCCAGGGATTCCCGGGGAGCTGTTTTTT
CASSPGIPGELFF
>TRBD2|many|TRBV2|14|TRBJ2-7
TGTGCCAGCATCGAGCAAGCGGGAGAAGGCGAGCAGTACTTC
CASIEQAGEGEQYF
>.|.|TRBV5-1|12|TRBJ1-1
TGCGCCAGCTACCAGAGTAACACTGAAGCTTTCTTT
CASYQSNTEAFF
>.|many|TRBV7-8|15|TRBJ2-3
TGTGCCAGCAGCCCAGCCGGGACGCTGGGTGATACGCAGTATTTT
CASSPAGTLGDTQYF
>TRBD1|.|TRBV27|15|TRBJ1-6
TGTGCCAGCGGTTTAACCGGGACAGTAAATTCACCCCTCCACTTT
CASGLTGTVNSPLHF
>.|few|TRBV5-5|17|TRBJ1-1
TGTGCCAGCAGCTTACCCCAACAAGACAGCCGTCGCACTGAAGCTTTCTTT
CASSLPQQDSRRTEAFF
>.|many|TRBV27|11|TRBJ1-1
TGTTCCTCGGAGGGGGGCACTGAAGCTTTCTTT
CSSEGGTEAFF
>.|.|TRBV28|12|TRBJ2-5
TGTGCCAGCATTGGGGGTATGGAGACCCAGTACTTC
CASIGGMETQYF
>TRBD2|many|TRBV6-5|19|TRBJ2-7
TGTGCCAGCAGTTACGTCCCGGGGACTAGCGGGGGGTTCTCCTACGAGCAGTACTTC
CASSYVPGTSGGFSYEQYF
>.|few|TRBV3-1|15|TRBJ2-5
TGTGCCAGCAGCCAAATGCTTCAGTCCCAAGAGACCCAGTACTTC
CASSQMLQSQETQYF
>.|.|TRBV28|10|TRBJ2-1
TGTGCCAGCAGTAAAGGCGAGCAGTTCTTC
CASSKGEQFF
>.|few|TRBV11-2|16|TRBJ1-5
TGTGCCAGCAGCTTAGTAGTCAGCCACTTGAATCAGCCCCAGCATTTT
CASSLVVSHLNQPQHF
>TRBD2|.|TRBV9|18|TRBJ2-1
TGTGCCAGCAGCGTAGGCGTAGCGGGGTCCACCATGGGCAATGAGCAGTTCTTC
CASSVGVAGSTMGNEQFF
>TRBD1|.|TRBV30|16|TRBJ1-1
TGTGCCTGGACCCTACTCCGGGGACAGAAGAACACTGAAGCTTTCTTT
CAWTLLRGQKNTEAFF
>.|many|TRBV29-1|11|TRBJ2-5
TGCAGCGTCAGTCCTACAGAGACCCAGTACTTC
CSVSPTETQYF
>TRBD2|many|TRBV11-2|16|TRBJ2-7
TGTGCCAGCAGCTCATCCTGGGGACTAGCGAGGGGGGAGCAGTACTTC
CASSSSWGLARGEQYF
>.|.|TRBV3-1|16|TRBJ2-7
TGTGCCAGCAGCCAAACGGGGCTAGCCCGTTCCTACGAGCAGTACTTC
CASSQTGLARSYEQYF
>TRBD1|many|TRBV28|15|TRBJ1-1
TGTGCCAGCAGGGACAGGGGGGGCGAGAACACTGAAGCTTTCTTT
CASRDRGGENTEAFF
>.|.|TRBV7-9|16|TRBJ2-1
TGTGCCAGCAGCAACCGGGACCCCGGCTCCTACAATGAGCAGTTCTTC
CASSNRDPGSYNEQFF
>TRBD2|many|TRBV27|18|TRBJ2-5
TGTGCCAGCAGTCCATGGTGGACTAGCGGGGAGGAGGGGGAGACCCAGTACTTC
CASSPWWTSGEEGETQYF
>TRBD2|.|TRBV7-9|15|TRBJ2-3
TGTGCCAGCAGCCCGCGAAGAAGCGGGAGATCAGCGCAGTATTTT
CASSPRRSGRSAQYF
>.|.|TRBV18|15|TRBJ2-7
TGTGCCAGCTCACCACTGAGGTGGTACGACTACGAGCAGTACTTC
CASSPLRWYDYEQYF
>.|many|TRBV7-3|15|TRBJ2-7
TGTGCCAGCAGCTTAAGGGTCTACGTTAAGTGCGAGCAGTACTTC
CASSLRVYVKCEQYF
>TRBD1|many|TRBV12-3/TRBV12-4|14|TRBJ1-1
TGTGCCAGCAGTATAAGACAGGGGGGCACTGAAGCTTTCTTT
CASSIRQGGTEAFF
>TRBD1|.|TRBV4-1|15|TRBJ1-5
TGCGCCAGCAGCCCAACAGGGGTCCGCAATCAGCCCCAGCATTTT
CASSPTGVRNQPQHF
>.|few|TRBV19|12|TRBJ1-1
TGTGCCAGTAGTTCGAGGTTTGGGGAAGCTTTCTTT
CASSSRFGEAFF
>TRBD1|.|TRBV4-1|15|TRBJ2-5
TGCGCCAGCAGCCAAGAAACAGGGGAGAGGGAGACCCAGTACTTC
CASSQETGERETQYF
>.|.|TRBV7-2|14|TRBJ1-4
TGTGCCAGCAGCTTAGGCGGGGGGAGTGAAAAACTGTTTTTT
CASSLGGGSEKLFF
>.|many|TRBV10-3|14|TRBJ1-1
TGTGCCATCAGTGAAGCGACCGCCGGGACTGAAGCTTTCTTT
CAISEATAGTEAFF
>.|few|TRBV4-1|15|TRBJ1-2
TGCGCCAGCAGCCAAGATTCAGCGAATAACTATGGCTACACCTTC
CASSQDSANNYGYTF
>.|few|TRBV30|11|TRBJ2-5
TGTGCCTGGAGTGGAGGGGGGGCTAGAAACTTC
CAWSGGGARNF
>.|.|TRBV19|15|TRBJ1-5
TGTGCCAGTAGAGTGGACCAGGAGTCTGTTCAGCCCCAGCATTTT
CASRVDQESVQPQHF
>TRBD2|.|TRBV4-1|18|TRBJ2-1
TGCGCCAGCAGCCAAGATGACGGACTAGCGGGAGTGGTGGTTGAGCAGTTCTTC
CASSQDDGLAGVVVEQFF
>.|many|TRBV7-9|15|TRBJ2-2
TGTGCCAGCAGACCCCGGGTTAAGATGTCTGGGGAGCTGTTTTTT
CASRPRVKMSGELFF
>TRBD2|.|TRBV2|13|TRBJ2-4
TGTGCCACCACGGGACTAGGAGGAGGCATTCAGTACTTC
CATTGLGGGIQYF
>TRBD2|few|TRBV20-1|15|TRBJ2-1
TGCAGTGCTTCCGGGACTAGCGGGACCGCGGGAAAGCAGTTCTTC
CSASGTSGTAGKQFF
>TRBD2|.|TRBV20-1|13|TRBJ2-7
TGCAGTGTGAAGCGGGACCTTTCGGGCGAGCAGTACTTC
CSVKRDLSGEQYF
>TRBD1|many|TRBV28|16|TRBJ2-2
TGTGCCAGCAGTTTTTCCGGGACAGGGGTCACCGGGGAGCTGTTTTTT
CASSFSGTGVTGELFF
>TRBD1|many|TRBV28|14|TRBJ2-4
TGTGCCAGCAGTTTTCGGGACAGGGGAAACATTCAGTACTTC
CASSFRDRGNIQYF
>.|many|TRBV5-5|13|TRBJ1-4
TGTGCCAGCAGCTTGTGGGCGGATGAAAAACTGTTTTTT
CASSLWADEKLFF
>.|many|TRBV3-1|12|TRBJ1-1
TGTGCCAGCAGCCAAACCAAATCTGAAGCTTTCTTT
CASSQTKSEAFF
>.|many|TRBV6-9|13|TRBJ1-1
TGTGCCAGCAGTTACGAGGGGGGTTCTGAAGCTTTCTTT
CASSYEGGSEAFF
>TRBD2|.|TRBV19|17|TRBJ2-3
TGTGCCAGTAGTATAGGACTAGCGGACTACGGAGCAGATACGCAGTATTTT
CASSIGLADYGADTQYF
>.|.|TRBV11-2|15|TRBJ2-7
TGTGCCAGCAGCTTAGTTGGGGGGTTGAACTACGAGCAGTACTTC
CASSLVGGLNYEQYF
>.|few|TRBV3-1|15|TRBJ2-7
TGTGCCAGCAGCCAAGCACGTTCCTCCGGTCACGAGCAGTACTTC
CASSQARSSGHEQYF